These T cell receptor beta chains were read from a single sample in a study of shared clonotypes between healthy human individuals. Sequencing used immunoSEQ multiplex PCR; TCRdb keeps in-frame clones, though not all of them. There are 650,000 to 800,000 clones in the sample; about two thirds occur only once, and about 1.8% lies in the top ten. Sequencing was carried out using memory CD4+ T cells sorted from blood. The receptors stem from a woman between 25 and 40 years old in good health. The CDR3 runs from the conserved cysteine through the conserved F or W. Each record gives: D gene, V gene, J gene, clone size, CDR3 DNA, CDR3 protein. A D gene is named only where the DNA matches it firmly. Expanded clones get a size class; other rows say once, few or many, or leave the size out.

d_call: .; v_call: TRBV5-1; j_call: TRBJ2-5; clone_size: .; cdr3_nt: TGCGCCAGCAGCTTGGTTTCTAGCGCACAAGAGACCCAGTACTTC; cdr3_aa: CASSLVSSAQETQYF
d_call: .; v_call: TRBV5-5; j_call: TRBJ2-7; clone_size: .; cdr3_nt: TGTGCCAGCAGCTCCCTAACGGGGTACTACGAGCAGTACTTC; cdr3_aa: CASSSLTGYYEQYF
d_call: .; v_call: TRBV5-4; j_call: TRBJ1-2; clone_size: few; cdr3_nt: TGTGCCAGCAGCTCAGCCGACAGCTATGGCTACACCTTC; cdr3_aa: CASSSADSYGYTF
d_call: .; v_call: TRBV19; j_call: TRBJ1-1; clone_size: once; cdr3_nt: TGTGCCAGTAGTGCAGGTTGGAGCAACACTGAAGCTTTCTTT; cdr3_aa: CASSAGWSNTEAFF
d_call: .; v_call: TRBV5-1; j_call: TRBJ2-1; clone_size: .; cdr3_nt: TGCGCCAGCAGCTTGGCCCCAAGCAGGAGCTCCTACAATGAGCAGTTCTTC; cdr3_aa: CASSLAPSRSSYNEQFF
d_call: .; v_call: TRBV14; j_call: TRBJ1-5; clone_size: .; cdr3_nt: TGTGCCAGCAGCCAACCTCTACAACTTTATAGCAATCAGCCCCAGCATTTT; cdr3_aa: CASSQPLQLYSNQPQHF
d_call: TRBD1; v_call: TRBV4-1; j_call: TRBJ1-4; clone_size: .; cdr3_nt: TGCGCCAGCAGCCCTGACAGGGCGGGGTATGAAAAACTGTTTTTT; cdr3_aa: CASSPDRAGYEKLFF
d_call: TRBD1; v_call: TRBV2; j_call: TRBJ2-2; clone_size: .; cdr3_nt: TGTGCCAGCACCAGGACAGGGGGGATCCGCGGGGAGCTGTTTTTT; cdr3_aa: CASTRTGGIRGELFF
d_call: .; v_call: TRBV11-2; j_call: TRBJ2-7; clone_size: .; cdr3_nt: TGTGCCAGCAGCTTGGCGGGGACAGTAGAGCAGTACTTC; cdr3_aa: CASSLAGTVEQYF
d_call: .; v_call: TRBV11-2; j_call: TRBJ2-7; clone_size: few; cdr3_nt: TGTGCCAGCAGCGCCAGGGGCTACGAGCAGTACTTC; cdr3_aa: CASSARGYEQYF
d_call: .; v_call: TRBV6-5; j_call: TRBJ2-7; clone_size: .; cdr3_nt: TGTGCCAGCAGTTACTCGTCCCACGAGCAGTACTTC; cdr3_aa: CASSYSSHEQYF
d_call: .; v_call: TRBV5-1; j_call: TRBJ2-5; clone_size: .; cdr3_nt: TGCGCCAGCAGCGAGAACAGGTTATCAGAGACCCAGTACTTC; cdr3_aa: CASSENRLSETQYF
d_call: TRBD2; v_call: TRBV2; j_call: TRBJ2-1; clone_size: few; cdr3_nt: TGTGCCAGCAGATCCGGGACTAGCGGGAGGGTTGAGCAGTTCTTC; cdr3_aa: CASRSGTSGRVEQFF
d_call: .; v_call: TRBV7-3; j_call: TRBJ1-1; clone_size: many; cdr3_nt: TGTGCCAGCAGCTCGCAGGGTGACACTGAAGCTTTCTTT; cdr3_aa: CASSSQGDTEAFF
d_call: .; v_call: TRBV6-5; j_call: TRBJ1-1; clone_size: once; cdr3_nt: TGTGCCAGCAGCTGGGAGGGGGTGAACACTGAAGCTTTCTTT; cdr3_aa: CASSWEGVNTEAFF
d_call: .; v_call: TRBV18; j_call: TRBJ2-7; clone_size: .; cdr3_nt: TGTGCCAGCTCACCAGTCAGCTCCTACGAGCAGTACTTC; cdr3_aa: CASSPVSSYEQYF
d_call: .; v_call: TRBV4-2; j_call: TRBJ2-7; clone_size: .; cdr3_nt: TGTGCCAGCAGCCAAGATAAAGTCTACTCCTACGAGCAGTACTTC; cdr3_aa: CASSQDKVYSYEQYF
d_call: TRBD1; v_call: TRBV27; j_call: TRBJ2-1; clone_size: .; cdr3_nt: TGTGCCAGCACCCTAGACAGGGGACGGTACAATGAGCAGTTCTTC; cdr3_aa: CASTLDRGRYNEQFF
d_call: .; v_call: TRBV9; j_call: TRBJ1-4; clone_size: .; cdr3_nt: TGTGCCAGCAGCCCGAACGTTGGAACTAATGAAAAACTGTTTTTT; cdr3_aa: CASSPNVGTNEKLFF
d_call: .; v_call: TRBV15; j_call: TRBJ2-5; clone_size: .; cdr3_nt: TGTGCCACCAGCAGGACCGGGACCCTACCTCAAGAGACCCAGTACTTC; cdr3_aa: CATSRTGTLPQETQYF
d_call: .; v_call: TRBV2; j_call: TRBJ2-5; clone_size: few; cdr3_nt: TGTGCCAGCAGTAGAGTTCGGGAGACCCAGTACTTC; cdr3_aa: CASSRVRETQYF
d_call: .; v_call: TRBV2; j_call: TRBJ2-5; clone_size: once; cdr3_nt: TGTGCCAGCTCGCGGTCCGGGGAGACCCAGTACTTC; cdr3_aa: CASSRSGETQYF
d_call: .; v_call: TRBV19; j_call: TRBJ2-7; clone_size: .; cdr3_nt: TGTGCCAGTAGGGTTTCCTACGAGCAGTACTTC; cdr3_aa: CASRVSYEQYF
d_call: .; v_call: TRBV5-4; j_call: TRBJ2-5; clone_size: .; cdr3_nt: TGTGCCAGCAGCTTCGGGATCCAAGAGACCCAGTACTTC; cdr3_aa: CASSFGIQETQYF
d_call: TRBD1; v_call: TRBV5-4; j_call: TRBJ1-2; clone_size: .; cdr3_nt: TGTGCCAGCAACCTTAGGGGACAGTATTATGGCTACACCTTC; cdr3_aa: CASNLRGQYYGYTF
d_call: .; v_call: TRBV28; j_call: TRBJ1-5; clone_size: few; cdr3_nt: TGTGCCAGCAGTGGGATGCCTAGCAATCAGCCCCAGCATTTT; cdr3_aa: CASSGMPSNQPQHF
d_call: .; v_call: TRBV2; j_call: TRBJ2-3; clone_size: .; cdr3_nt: TGTGCCAGCGAGGTCCCAGATACGCAGTATTTT; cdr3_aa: CASEVPDTQYF
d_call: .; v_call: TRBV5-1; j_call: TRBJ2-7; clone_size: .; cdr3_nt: TGCGCCAGCAGCTTGGCCGGGGGACTCTCCTACGAGCAGTACTTC; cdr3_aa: CASSLAGGLSYEQYF
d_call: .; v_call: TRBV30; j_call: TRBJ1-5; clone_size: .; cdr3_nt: TGTGCCTGGAGTGTTAGGGACAATCAGCCCCAGCATTTT; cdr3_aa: CAWSVRDNQPQHF
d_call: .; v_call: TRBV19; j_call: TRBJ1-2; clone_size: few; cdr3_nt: TGTGCCAGTAGTCCCATAGACAAGAACTATGGCTACACCTTC; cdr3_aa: CASSPIDKNYGYTF
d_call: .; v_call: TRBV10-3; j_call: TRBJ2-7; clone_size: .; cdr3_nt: TGTGCCATCAGTGAGGACAGAGACTACGAGCAGTACTTC; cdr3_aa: CAISEDRDYEQYF
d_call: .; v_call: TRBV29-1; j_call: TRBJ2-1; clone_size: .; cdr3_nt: TGCAGCGTTGACAGAAACAATGAGCAGTTCTTC; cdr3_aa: CSVDRNNEQFF
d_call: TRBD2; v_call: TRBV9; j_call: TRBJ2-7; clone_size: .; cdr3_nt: TGTGCCAGCAGCGTCGGGCTAGCGGGGAGCTACGAGCAGTACTTC; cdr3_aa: CASSVGLAGSYEQYF
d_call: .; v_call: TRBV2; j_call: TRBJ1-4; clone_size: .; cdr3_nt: TGTGCCAGCAGATGGACAGAGGGAAAGGAAAAACTGTTTTTT; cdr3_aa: CASRWTEGKEKLFF
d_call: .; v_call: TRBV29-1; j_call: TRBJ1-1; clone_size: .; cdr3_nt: TGCAGCGTTGAACAGGGATGGACTGAAGCTTTCTTT; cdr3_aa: CSVEQGWTEAFF
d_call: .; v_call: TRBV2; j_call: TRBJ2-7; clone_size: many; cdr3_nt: TGTGCCAGCAGTGAAGTAACAGGAGCGCCGGGATACGAGCAGTACTTC; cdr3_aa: CASSEVTGAPGYEQYF
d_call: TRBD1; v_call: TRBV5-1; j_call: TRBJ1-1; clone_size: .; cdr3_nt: TGCGCCAGCAGCTTGGATGGGACAGACTTAGGTTACACTGAAGCTTTCTTT; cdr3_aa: CASSLDGTDLGYTEAFF
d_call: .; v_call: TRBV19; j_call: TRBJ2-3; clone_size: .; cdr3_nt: TGTGCCAGTAGAGGAGTAGCGGGCACAGATACGCAGTATTTT; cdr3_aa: CASRGVAGTDTQYF
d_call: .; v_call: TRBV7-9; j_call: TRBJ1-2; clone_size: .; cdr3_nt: TGTGCCAGCAGCCCAGTCCGCTTTCTTAACTATGGCTACACCTTC; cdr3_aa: CASSPVRFLNYGYTF
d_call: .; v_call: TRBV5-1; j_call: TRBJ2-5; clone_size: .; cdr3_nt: TGCGCCAGCAGCTTGGTACAGGAGGCACAAGAGACCCAGTACTTC; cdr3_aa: CASSLVQEAQETQYF
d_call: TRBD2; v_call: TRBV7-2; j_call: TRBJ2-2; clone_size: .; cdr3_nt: TGTGCCAGCAGCCCCGGGACTAGGCAGGGGGAGCTGTTTTTT; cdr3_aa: CASSPGTRQGELFF
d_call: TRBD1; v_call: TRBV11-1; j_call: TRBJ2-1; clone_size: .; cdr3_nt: TGTGCCAGCAGCAGAACGGCCGGACAGGGGGGAAATGAGCAGTTCTTC; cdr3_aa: CASSRTAGQGGNEQFF
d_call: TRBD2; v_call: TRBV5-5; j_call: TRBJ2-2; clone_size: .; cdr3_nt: TGTGCCAGCAGCGAGCGGGGGGGAGCGGACACCGGGGAGCTGTTTTTT; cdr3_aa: CASSERGGADTGELFF
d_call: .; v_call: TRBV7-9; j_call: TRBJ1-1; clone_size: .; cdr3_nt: TGTGCCGCGGGCGGGAACACTGAAGCTTTCTTT; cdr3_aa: CAAGGNTEAFF
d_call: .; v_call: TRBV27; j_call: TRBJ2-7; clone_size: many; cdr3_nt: TGTGCCAGCAGTTCCGGGTCAGGGATATACGAGCAGTACTTC; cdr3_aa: CASSSGSGIYEQYF
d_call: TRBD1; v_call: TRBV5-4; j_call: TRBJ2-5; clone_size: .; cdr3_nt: TGTGCCAGCAGCCAACAGGGGGCTGGGGAGACCCAGTACTTC; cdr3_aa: CASSQQGAGETQYF
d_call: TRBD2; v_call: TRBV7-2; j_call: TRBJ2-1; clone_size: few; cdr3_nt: TGTGCCAGCAGCTTAGCTAAACTAGCGGGGTCGGCCTACAATGAGCAGTTCTTC; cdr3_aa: CASSLAKLAGSAYNEQFF
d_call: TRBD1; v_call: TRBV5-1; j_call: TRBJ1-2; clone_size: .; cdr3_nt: TGCGCCAGCAGCGTTACGACAGGGGGCAAAGGCTACACCTTC; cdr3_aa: CASSVTTGGKGYTF
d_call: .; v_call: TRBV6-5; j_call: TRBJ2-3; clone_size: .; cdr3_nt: TGTGCCAGCAGTGACTCGACCACAGATACGCAGTATTTT; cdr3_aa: CASSDSTTDTQYF
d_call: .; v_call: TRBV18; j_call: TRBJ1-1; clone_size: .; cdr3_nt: TGTGCCAGCTCACCAATGGGACACTCGAACACTGAAGCTTTCTTT; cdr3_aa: CASSPMGHSNTEAFF
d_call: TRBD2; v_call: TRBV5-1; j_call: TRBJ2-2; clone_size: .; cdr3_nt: TGCGCCAGCAGCTTAAATCTAGCGGGACATACCGGGGAGCTGTTTTTT; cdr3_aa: CASSLNLAGHTGELFF